The 3 T cell receptor beta chains below were found in one sample sequenced in a study of T cell responses to AZD1222 COVID-19 vaccine. Profiling relied on immunoSEQ multiplex PCR, and the TCRdb table lists in-frame clones only, not all of them. This table holds approximately 110,000 clones, 92% found once. The input for sequencing was peripheral blood, taken on day 0 of AZD1222 vaccination. All receptors come from an adult in good health.

This chain uses TRBV4-3 with TRBJ2-7; TRBD1 agrees at 8 bases. The CDR3 runs 15 residues. The V gene end was trimmed by 3 bases and the J gene end by 5 bases; junction bases not matched to a gene: 9. Per the germline V gene, CDR1 is LGHNA and CDR2 is YSLEER. CDR3 DNA: TGCGCCAGCAGCCACCCCACGGGACAGGCCCACGAGCAGTACTTC. This sequence encodes CASSHPTGQAHEQYF.

The J gene is TRBJ1-3, the V gene TRBV7-3; 7 nucleotides line up with TRBD1. The CDR3 runs 17 residues. V lost 2 bases, J lost 1 base, and 8 bases stayed unmatched. Germline CDR1 reads SGHTA; CDR2 reads FQGTGA. The CDR3 region is CASSLGGGPSSGNTIYF. The DNA of the CDR3 is TGTGCCAGCAGCTTAGGAGGGGGCCCAAGTTCTGGAAACACCATATATTTT.

This chain joins TRBV10-3 and TRBJ1-1, with TRBD1 matching 8 bases. The length of the CDR3 is 14 residues. Germline lookup yields CDR1 ENHRY and CDR2 SYGVKD. J was trimmed by 4 bases and V by 4 bases; bases with no gene match: 5. The CDR3 DNA sequence: TGTGCCATCAGTGCTTGGACAGGGAGCACTGAAGCTTTCTTT. This codes for CAISAWTGSTEAFF.